The next 2 T cell receptor beta chains were all read from a single sample in a study of blood T cells in healthy people across ages. A J-beta primer mix and a sample-barcoded 5' primer were used in a second PCR of roughly 6 to 12 cycles. TCRdb re-analysed the 5' RACE reads in MiXCR, keeping a single row per CDR3 protein. Counted here are hundreds of thousands of distinct CDR3 sequences, around 41% occurring once; the ten biggest clones make up around 30%. Sequencing input: blood. Every receptor here comes from a man older than 75 in good health.

This clonotype was picked up a small number of times. J is TRBJ2-1 and V is TRBV12-3 or TRBV12-4, with 11 bases aligning to TRBD2. Unmatched junction bases numbered 7, after V lost 6 bases and J lost 3 bases. CDR3 length: 16 amino acids. This CDR3 reads CASSIKTSGGYNEQFF. CDR3 sequence (DNA): TGTGCCAGCAGCATAAAAACTAGCGGGGGCTACAATGAGCAGTTCTTC.

This chain joins TRBV20-1 and TRBJ2-7; D ambiguous. The J call may be wrong; the DNA end is better matched by TRBJ2-5. From germline, CDR1 is DFQATT and CDR2 SNEGSKA (reference sequence). The length of the CDR3 is 14 residues. The CDR3 is CSASEPKSGGTQYF. CDR3 nucleotide sequence: TGCAGTGCTAGTGAGCCAAAGTCCGGCGGGACCCAGTACTTC.